Listed below are T cell receptor beta chains from one sample, sequenced in a study of shared clonotypes between healthy human individuals. TCRdb's table, derived via immunoSEQ multiplex PCR, lists solely in-frame clones and lacks some. The table records about 600,000 clones, about 95% of them present only once. Sequencing was performed on naive CD8+ T cells sorted from blood. The receptors here all came from a woman in her 30s in good health. CDR3s include the opening cysteine and the closing phenylalanine or tryptophan. D genes are given only for firm matches. Clone size is stated in some rows and not others, as once, few, many or a class when expanded.

d_gene,v_gene,j_gene,abundance,CDR3aa,CDR3nt
NA,TRBV13,TRBJ2-4,NA,CASSLGTETAKNIQYF,TGTGCCAGCAGCTTAGGAACGGAAACAGCCAAAAACATTCAGTACTTC
NA,TRBV28,TRBJ1-1,NA,CASSSTGIEAFF,TGTGCCAGCAGTTCGACAGGCATCGAAGCTTTCTTT
TRBD2,TRBV4-2,TRBJ2-3,NA,CASSQDPPTSGSIGTDTQYF,TGTGCCAGCAGCCAAGACCCTCCGACTAGCGGGAGCATAGGGACAGATACGCAGTATTTT
TRBD1,TRBV30,TRBJ2-7,NA,CAWSGWDRGVHEQYF,TGTGCCTGGAGTGGCTGGGACAGGGGTGTACACGAGCAGTACTTC
NA,TRBV27,TRBJ1-6,NA,CASSPPRGSYNSPLHF,TGTGCCAGCAGTCCGCCGAGGGGGTCTTATAATTCACCCCTCCACTTT
NA,TRBV11-2,TRBJ1-5,NA,CASSPLGGPGQPQHF,TGTGCCAGCAGCCCGCTGGGGGGTCCGGGACAGCCCCAGCATTTT
NA,TRBV27,TRBJ1-1,once,CASSRTPRDTEAFF,TGTGCCAGCAGTCGCACCCCACGGGACACTGAAGCTTTCTTT
TRBD2,TRBV28,TRBJ2-7,once,CASSLTGLGSEQYF,TGTGCCAGCAGTTTAACAGGACTAGGATCCGAGCAGTACTTC
TRBD2,TRBV27,TRBJ2-7,once,CASTSLAGDSYEQYF,TGTGCCAGCACCTCGCTAGCGGGAGACTCCTACGAGCAGTACTTC
NA,TRBV5-6,TRBJ1-2,NA,CASSPWGGAYGYTF,TGTGCCAGCAGCCCTTGGGGGGGCGCTTACGGCTACACCTTC
NA,TRBV21-1,TRBJ2-3,NA,CASSKKRKDTQYF,TGTGCCAGCAGCAAAAAACGGAAAGATACGCAGTATTTT
NA,TRBV27,TRBJ2-7,NA,CASSFLGESYEQYF,TGTGCCAGCAGTTTCCTCGGGGAATCCTACGAGCAGTACTTC
NA,TRBV7-9,TRBJ2-7,NA,CASSLVLQTLRNLGEQYF,TGTGCCAGCAGCTTAGTTTTACAGACCCTACGAAATTTGGGCGAGCAGTACTTC
NA,TRBV18,TRBJ2-3,NA,CASSPALQTDTQYF,TGTGCCAGCTCCCCAGCTCTTCAGACAGATACGCAGTATTTT
NA,TRBV5-1,TRBJ2-1,NA,CASSLVASDEQFF,TGCGCCAGCAGCTTGGTTGCTAGCGATGAGCAGTTCTTC
NA,TRBV28,TRBJ1-6,NA,CASSLYVGEGYSPLHF,TGTGCCAGCAGTTTATACGTAGGGGAAGGCTATTCACCCCTCCACTTT